The sequence of this T cell receptor (beta chain) was determined in a study of cytomegalovirus exposure and HLA in healthy donors (dated by TCRdb to about 2017). For the wider study: An earlier analysis of several hundred of the donors reported approximately 290 Gb of sequence data and some 120 million unique TCR beta sequences from 150 million to 200 million T cells. Alongside the repertoire data, information on donor age, sex, ethnicity and CMV serostatus was compiled. Among roughly 370 genotyped donors of the cohort, an average of around 240,000 unique TCR beta nucleotide sequences were sequenced per donor, roughly a sixth of them non-productive. The study aimed to test whether signatures of past pathogen exposure could be identified by cataloging public T cell receptors. An earlier analysis of approximately 630 of the donors applied high-throughput TCR beta sequencing to assess whether each TCR beta V gene segment acted as functional or pseudogenic. An early release that covered some 630 HLA-typed donors contained about 300 gigabases of sequencing data and roughly 84 million unique TCR sequences. The study combined high-throughput TCR immunosequencing, statistical association of individual TCRs with disease status, and machine learning to predict cytomegalovirus infection status. A later genetic analysis took genome-wide SNP genotypes for about three fifths of the roughly 700 donors and used that subset as a discovery cohort. Among the roughly 390 genotyped donors, around 81% belonged to the genetic ancestry cluster associated with self-reported Caucasian donors. Several DR-DQ haplotypes were treated as single units for association and clustering because of strong linkage in the cohort. All discovery cohort repertoires had been generated using a single sequencing platform. The number of typed donors differed by locus: roughly 629-630 for A, B, C, DRB1 and DQB1; approximately 520 for DQA1; some 610 for DPA1; and about 470 for DPB1. Besides the first cohort of approximately 670 subjects, a separate validation cohort made up of 120 different subjects was used. Class I and class II HLA loci were covered by the typing at four-digit resolution. The later analysis used no new phenotypic data to find candidate immune exposures, relying instead on TCR beta sequences and their occurrence across donors. To study patterns of TCR occurrence, a later analysis re-analyzed previously published TCR beta repertoires from more than 550 donors and added high-resolution HLA genotyping. The study used immunosequencing to profile the T cell repertoires of 666 subjects and linked those repertoires to cytomegalovirus serostatus. Beyond this particular receptor, the publication reports: Cytomegalovirus status was reported to be diagnosed by the classifier with high specificity and sensitivity in both the original and validation cohorts. It was suggested by the authors that the approach could potentially be generalized to other disease states and immunological phenotypes. Correlated functional status among segregating V segments might be attributable to linkage disequilibrium, but an unknown experimental factor could not be ruled out. The study gave a list of some 150 TCR beta chains associated with cytomegalovirus. A later analysis found that most CMV-associated TCR beta chains appeared HLA-restricted, with HLA associations seemingly driven largely by CMV exposure. A later analysis associated roughly 17,000 TCR beta sequences with specific HLA alleles at a false discovery rate of 0.05. A later analysis found that TCR association rates varied across HLA loci, with DRB1 alleles showing the most associated TCRs and HLA-C alleles the fewest. Presence/absence analyses assumed roughly uniform sequencing depth across donors, an assumption that may not hold. In a later analysis, several top co-occurrence clusters were reported to appear linked to parvovirus B19, influenza, CMV and Epstein-Barr virus. In a later analysis, HLA-associated TCR beta chains showed more clonal expansion and lower generation probabilities than non-associated chains that were equally common. Because HLA typing was missing for some donors at each locus, association tests included only the typed subset. A few of the identified cytomegalovirus-associated TCR beta chains were confirmed in vitro to be specific for cytomegalovirus antigens. A later genetic analysis associated a missense DCLRE1C variant with V-gene and J-gene trimming of TCR beta chains, and an independent cohort replicated the association. In this cohort, only TCR beta chains were sequenced, and detectable features were limited by the absence of alpha or paired-chain data. According to a later genetic analysis, donors in an Asian-associated ancestry cluster had fewer N-insertions in productive TCRs than the approximately 670-donor mean. Most TCR sequences were seen in very few donors, while some public TCRs were found in many individuals. Because counts were too low, more than 15 rarely observed V segments, including chromosome 9 orphons, were left out of the earlier analysis of some 640 of the donors. Broadly in line with IMGT annotations, most TCR beta V segments showed up in productive rearrangements about 90% or about 30% of the time in an earlier analysis of around 550 of the donors. Some IMGT-functional V segments, including TRBV6-2 and TRBV6-3, could not be told apart with the 87-base-pair reads, so those segments were excluded. For the cohort, immune exposure information was limited to CMV serostatus. The sequencing pipeline was judged likely to have produced a cluster of highly shared sequence variants as a technical artifact. A further reported finding was that TCR beta sequences accurately predicted the HLA-A and HLA-B alleles for most subjects in the first cohort. When HLA alleles, especially DR and DQ, strongly co-occurred, attributing TCR associations to individual alleles was difficult.

The library was generated by the immunoSEQ multiplex PCR assay. For the multiplex PCR, a mixture combining 60 forward primers for TCR Vbeta segments and 13 reverse primers for TCR Jbeta segments was used. A multiplex PCR assay on genomic DNA amplified the CDR3 region of rearranged TCR beta genes. The Illumina HiSeq System was used to sequence the amplified TCR beta libraries as 87-base-pair reads. For the original study's pipeline: A later analysis tallied around 82 million unique TCR beta chains across the 700 or so repertoires, and approximately 12 million of those chains were shared by two or more donors. To remove PCR and sequencing errors, raw reads were error-corrected and collapsed into unique sequences using a nearest-neighbor algorithm that merged closely related sequences. Alignment of CDR3 sequences to IMGT reference sequences was used to assign V, D and J gene segments. For a sequence to be retained, at least a six-nucleotide match to both a V gene segment and a J gene segment was required. A rearrangement was called productive if the CDR3 had no stop codons and remained in frame with V and J, and every other rearrangement was called non-productive. Following IMGT convention, CDR3 was defined as the stretch from the second conserved V-encoded cysteine to the conserved J-encoded phenylalanine. The earlier analysis of about 570 of the donors excluded any sequence lacking an unambiguous match to a single V gene segment. In an earlier analysis of 450 to 750 of the donors, a V segment was called functional when productive rearrangements were above 56.7%, and segregating when the standard deviation between donors exceeded 5%. A statistical classification framework was developed to diagnose cytomegalovirus status using the catalog of TCR beta chain sequences. In a later analysis, TCR nucleotide sequences were compared against IMGT/GENE-DB human TR gene sequences so that V and J genes could be assigned. A later analysis assigned CDR3 sequences and most-parsimonious VDJ recombination scenarios with the TCRdist pipeline. In a later analysis, each TCR beta chain was defined by its CDR3 amino acid sequence together with its V-gene family, and reads lacking a unique V-gene family were excluded. In a later analysis, around 600 highly shared, low-generation-probability nucleotide sequences were removed to address suspected cross-contamination and a sequencing artifact. For each public chain, a later analysis derived a clonal expansion index from normalized ranks of inferred template counts within each repertoire. In a later analysis, generation probabilities were computed using a VDJ recombination model fitted to out-of-frame rearrangements, and the results were checked against IGoR. In a later analysis, TCR-TCR, TCR-HLA and TCR-CMV co-occurrence was scored with hypergeometric tests, and a repertoire-size bias correction was applied to TCR pairs. To estimate false discovery rates, a later analysis permuted the HLA or CMV assignments 20 times. In a later analysis, co-occurring TCRs were grouped with DBSCAN, and TCRdist sequence similarity was added when clustering was performed within HLA-allele-positive subsets. Repertoires with fewer than 30,000 or more than 120,000 public chains were left out of co-occurrence clustering, as were a handful of repertoires with anomalous nucleotide sharing. In TCRdb, the immuneACCESS table is reduced to in-frame sequences with V and J assigned. These tables do not hold every clone; where another copy was compared, an unresolved V gene accounts for under half, and the others remain unexplained. The D gene and trimming were derived from the DNA, and the V and J assignments and clone size from that table. A total of 140,000 to 150,000 clones appear in this sample, more than 7.5% of them only once. Approximately 1.9% of the sample rests with the top ten.

This clone has more than one count but fewer than ten. No antigen is known for it. Per-base qualities were not stored, and no clone one base away is much larger. The cohort comprised around 700 healthy bone marrow donors. Cohort members were all nominally healthy when sampled, although unrecorded immune exposures were likely present. The donor tested CMV seronegative, placing the donor among the 350 or so seronegative members of the cohort. A peripheral blood sample was collected from each donor, and TCR beta sequencing was performed on peripheral blood mononuclear cells. Genomic DNA was extracted from the blood cell samples with the Qiagen DNeasy Blood Extraction Kit. Trimming removed 2 bases from V and 2 bases from J, leaving 7 bases between the germline ends. CDR1 and CDR2, per the germline V gene, are SGHRS and YFSETQ. The CDR3 has 13 amino acids, counting the end cysteine and phenylalanine. The only DNA kept is the CDR3, 39 bases in frame from the first base.

This TCR derives from a man in his fifties or sixties in good health and CMV-seronegative. Specimen: PBMCs. The rearranged chain carries TRBV5-1 and TRBJ1-1; the D gene identity is not certain. Here the CDR3 is given as CASSFDGNTEAFF. The base sequence is TGCGCCAGCAGCTTTGATGGCAACACTGAAGCTTTCTTT.